The T cell receptor (beta chain) under discussion was sequenced for a study of blood T cell repertoires in COVID-19. Turning to the study itself: From the United States, Italy and Spain came samples of acute and convalescent COVID-19. PBMCs, B-cell-depleted T cells, or T cells provided the cDNA or gDNA that made up the material.

Authors' methods: Amplification with reference gene primers provided the estimates of nucleated cell counts. The method was immunoSEQ multiplex PCR; TCRdb's version includes in-frame clones alone and lacks a portion of them. The DNA was the basis for D and trimming; V, J and clone size are from that table. In the table there are approximately 150,000 clones, about 90% of which are singletons. This CDR3 has 15 residues. Germline V CDR1 and CDR2: SGHAT, FQNNGV. This clone was recorded once. A read error may account for a junction end that differs from germline. The origin of this receptor is a man aged 60-69 years with active or convalescent COVID-19. This chain uses TRBV11-2 with TRBJ2-3, with D perhaps TRBD1 (5 bases). The sequenced material came from peripheral blood. The CDR3 DNA reads TGTGCCAGCAGCTTAGTTGCCATAAGCACAGGTACGCAGTATTTT. Encoded protein: CASSLVAISTGTQYF.